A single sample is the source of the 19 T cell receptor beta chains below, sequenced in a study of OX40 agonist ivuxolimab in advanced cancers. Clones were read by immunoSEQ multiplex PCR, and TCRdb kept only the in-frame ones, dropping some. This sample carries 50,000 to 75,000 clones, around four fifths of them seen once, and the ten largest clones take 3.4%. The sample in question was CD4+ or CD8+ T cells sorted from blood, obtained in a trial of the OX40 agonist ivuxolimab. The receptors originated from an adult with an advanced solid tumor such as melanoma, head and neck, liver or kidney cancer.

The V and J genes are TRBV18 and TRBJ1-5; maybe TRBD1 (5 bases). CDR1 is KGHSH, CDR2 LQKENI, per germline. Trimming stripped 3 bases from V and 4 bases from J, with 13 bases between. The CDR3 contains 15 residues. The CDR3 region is CASSPGDATNQPQHF. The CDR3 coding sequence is TGTGCCAGCTCACCGGGGGACGCCACGAATCAGCCCCAGCATTTT.

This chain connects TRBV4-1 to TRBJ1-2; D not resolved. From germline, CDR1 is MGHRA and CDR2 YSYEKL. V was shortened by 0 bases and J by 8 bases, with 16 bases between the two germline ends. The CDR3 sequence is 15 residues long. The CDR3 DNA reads TGCGCCAGCAGCCAAGATCAGACTCCCGAACGAGGCTACACCTTC. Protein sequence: CASSQDQTPERGYTF.

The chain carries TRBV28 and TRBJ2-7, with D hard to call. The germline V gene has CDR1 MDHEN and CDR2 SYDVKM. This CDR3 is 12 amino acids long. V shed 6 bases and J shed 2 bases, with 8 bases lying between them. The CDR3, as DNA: TGTGCCAGCAGCTTAGTGACCTACGAGCAGTACTTC. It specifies CASSLVTYEQYF.

The CDR3 coding sequence is TGTGCCAGCAGTTACCCAGAAGATGTAGAGCAGTACTTC. This sequence encodes CASSYPEDVEQYF. V and J are TRBV6-6 and TRBJ2-7; D is uncertain. CDR3 length: 13 amino acids. Trimming shortened V by 2 bases and J by 7 bases, and 12 bases separated the two germline ends. Germline V gene data show CDR1 as MNHNY and CDR2 as SVGAGI (reference sequence).

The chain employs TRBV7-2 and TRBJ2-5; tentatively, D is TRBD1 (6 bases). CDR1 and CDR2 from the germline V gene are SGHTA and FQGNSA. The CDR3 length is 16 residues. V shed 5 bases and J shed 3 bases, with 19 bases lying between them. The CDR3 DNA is TGTGCCAGCAGCCCGGGGACAAGGCCTACTGAAGAGACCCAGTACTTC. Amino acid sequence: CASSPGTRPTEETQYF.

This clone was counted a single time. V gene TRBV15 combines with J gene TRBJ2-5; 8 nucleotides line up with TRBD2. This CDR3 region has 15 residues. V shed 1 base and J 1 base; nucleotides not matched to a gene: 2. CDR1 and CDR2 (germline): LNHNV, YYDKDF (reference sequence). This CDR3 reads CATSRVSGVQETQYF. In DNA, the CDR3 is TGTGCCACCAGCAGAGTTAGCGGGGTCCAAGAGACCCAGTACTTC.

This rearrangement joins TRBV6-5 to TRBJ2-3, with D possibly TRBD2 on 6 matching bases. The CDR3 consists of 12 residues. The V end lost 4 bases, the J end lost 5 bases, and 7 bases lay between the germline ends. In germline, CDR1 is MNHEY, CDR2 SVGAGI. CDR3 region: CASSSGEDTQYF. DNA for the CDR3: TGTGCCAGCAGTTCGGGGGAAGATACGCAGTATTTT.

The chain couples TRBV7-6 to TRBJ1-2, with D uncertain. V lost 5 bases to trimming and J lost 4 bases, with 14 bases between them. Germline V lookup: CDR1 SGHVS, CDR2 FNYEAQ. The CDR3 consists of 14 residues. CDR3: CASSPQHLSYGYTF. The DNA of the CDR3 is TGTGCCAGCAGCCCTCAACACCTATCCTATGGCTACACCTTC.

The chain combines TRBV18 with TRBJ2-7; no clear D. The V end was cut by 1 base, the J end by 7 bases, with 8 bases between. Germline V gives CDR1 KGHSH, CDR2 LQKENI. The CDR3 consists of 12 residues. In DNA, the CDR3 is TGTGCCAGCTCACCACTGGGTGAGGAGCAGTACTTC. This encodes CASSPLGEEQYF.

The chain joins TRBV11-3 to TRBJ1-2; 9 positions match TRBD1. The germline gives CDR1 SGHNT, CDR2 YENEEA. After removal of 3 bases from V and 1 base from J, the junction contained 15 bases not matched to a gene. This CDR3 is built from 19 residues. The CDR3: CASSFADQTTGGYNYGYTF. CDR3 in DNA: TGTGCCAGCAGCTTCGCCGACCAAACCACAGGGGGCTATAACTATGGCTACACCTTC.

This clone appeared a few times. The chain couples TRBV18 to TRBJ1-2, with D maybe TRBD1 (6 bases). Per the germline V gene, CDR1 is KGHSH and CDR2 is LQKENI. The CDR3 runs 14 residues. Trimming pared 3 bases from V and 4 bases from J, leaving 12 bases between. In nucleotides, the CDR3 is TGTGCCAGCTCACCCGGGGGCGCCCCCTATGGCTACACCTTC. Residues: CASSPGGAPYGYTF.

In DNA, the CDR3 is TGTGCCATCAGTGCGGGACAGGACTATGGCTACACCTTC. Protein: CAISAGQDYGYTF. The chain carries TRBV10-3 and TRBJ1-2, with 8 bases aligning to TRBD1. V lost 4 bases, J lost 3 bases, and 1 base stayed unmatched. This CDR3 is 13 amino acids long. Germline-derived CDR1 and CDR2 are ENHRY and SYGVKD.

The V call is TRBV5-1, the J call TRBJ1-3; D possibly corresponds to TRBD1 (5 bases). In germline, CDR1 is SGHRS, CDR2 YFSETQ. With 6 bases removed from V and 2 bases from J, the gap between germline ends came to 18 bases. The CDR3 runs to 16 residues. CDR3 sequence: CASTTSGGSAGNTIYF. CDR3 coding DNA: TGCGCCAGCACCACATCCGGGGGGTCGGCTGGAAACACCATATATTTT.

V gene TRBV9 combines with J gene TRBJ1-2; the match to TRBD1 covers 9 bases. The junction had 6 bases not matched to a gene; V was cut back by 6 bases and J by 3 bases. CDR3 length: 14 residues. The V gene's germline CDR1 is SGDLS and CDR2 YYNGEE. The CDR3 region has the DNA TGTGCCAGCAACCAACAGGGGGCAGACTATGGCTACACCTTC. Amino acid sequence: CASNQQGADYGYTF. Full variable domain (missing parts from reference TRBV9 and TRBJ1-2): DSGVTQTPKHLITATGQRVTLRCSPRSGDLSVYWYQQSLDQGLQFLIQYYNGEERAKGNILERFSAQQFPDLHSELNLSSLELGDSALYFCASNQQGADYGYTFGSGTRLTVV.

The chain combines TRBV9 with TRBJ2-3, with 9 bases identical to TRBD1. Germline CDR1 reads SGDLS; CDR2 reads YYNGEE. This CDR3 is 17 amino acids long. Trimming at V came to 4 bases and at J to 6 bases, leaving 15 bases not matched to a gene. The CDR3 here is CASSPKGGTGKADTQYF. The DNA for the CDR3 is TGTGCCAGCAGCCCAAAGGGGGGGACAGGGAAGGCGGATACGCAGTATTTT.

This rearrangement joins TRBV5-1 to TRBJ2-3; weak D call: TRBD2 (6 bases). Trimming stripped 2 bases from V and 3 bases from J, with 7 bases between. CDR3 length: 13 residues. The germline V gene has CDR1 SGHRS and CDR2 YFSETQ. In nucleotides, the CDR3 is TGCGCCAGCAGCTTTGGGGGGACAGATACGCAGTATTTT. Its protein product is CASSFGGTDTQYF.

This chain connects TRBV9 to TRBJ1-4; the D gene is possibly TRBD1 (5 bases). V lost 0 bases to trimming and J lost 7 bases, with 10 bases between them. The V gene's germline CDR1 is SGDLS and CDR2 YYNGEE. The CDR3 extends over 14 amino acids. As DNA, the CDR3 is TGTGCCAGCAGCGTAGGGAGGGGCAGTGAAAAACTGTTTTTT. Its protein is CASSVGRGSEKLFF.

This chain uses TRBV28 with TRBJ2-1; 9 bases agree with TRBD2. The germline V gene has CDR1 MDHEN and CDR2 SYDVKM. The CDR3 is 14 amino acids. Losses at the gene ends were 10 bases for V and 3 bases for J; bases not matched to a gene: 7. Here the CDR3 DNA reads TGTGCCACTGACGCTAGCGGGGTCTACAATGAGCAGTTCTTC. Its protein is CATDASGVYNEQFF.

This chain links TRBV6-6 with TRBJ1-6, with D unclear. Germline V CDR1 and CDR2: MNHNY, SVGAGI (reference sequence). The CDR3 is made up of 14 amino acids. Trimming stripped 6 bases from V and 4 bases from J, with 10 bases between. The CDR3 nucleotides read TGTGCCAGCAGGAACGTGGGATATAATTCACCCCTCCACTTT. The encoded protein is CASRNVGYNSPLHF.